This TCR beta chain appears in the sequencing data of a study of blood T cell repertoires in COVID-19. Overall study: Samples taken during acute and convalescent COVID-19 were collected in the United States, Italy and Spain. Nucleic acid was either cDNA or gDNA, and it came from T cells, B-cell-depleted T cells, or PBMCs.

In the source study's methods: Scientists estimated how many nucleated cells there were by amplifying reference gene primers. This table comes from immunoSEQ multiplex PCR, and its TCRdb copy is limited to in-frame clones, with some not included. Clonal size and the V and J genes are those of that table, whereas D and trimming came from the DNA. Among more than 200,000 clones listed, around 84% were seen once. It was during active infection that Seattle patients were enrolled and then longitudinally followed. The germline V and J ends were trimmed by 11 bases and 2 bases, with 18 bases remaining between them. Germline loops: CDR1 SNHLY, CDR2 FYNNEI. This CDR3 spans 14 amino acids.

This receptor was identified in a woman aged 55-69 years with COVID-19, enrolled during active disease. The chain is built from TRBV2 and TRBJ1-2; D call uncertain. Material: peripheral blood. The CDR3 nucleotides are TGTGCCGCGAGGGCCCCCGGCACGAACTATGGCTACACCTTC. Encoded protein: CAARAPGTNYGYTF. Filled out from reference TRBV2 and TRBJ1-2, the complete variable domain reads EPEVTQTPSHQVTQMGQEVILRCVPISNHLYFYWYRQILGQKVEFLVSFYNNEISEKSEIFDDQFSVERPDGSNFTLKIRSTKLEDSAMYFCAARAPGTNYGYTFGSGTRLTVV.